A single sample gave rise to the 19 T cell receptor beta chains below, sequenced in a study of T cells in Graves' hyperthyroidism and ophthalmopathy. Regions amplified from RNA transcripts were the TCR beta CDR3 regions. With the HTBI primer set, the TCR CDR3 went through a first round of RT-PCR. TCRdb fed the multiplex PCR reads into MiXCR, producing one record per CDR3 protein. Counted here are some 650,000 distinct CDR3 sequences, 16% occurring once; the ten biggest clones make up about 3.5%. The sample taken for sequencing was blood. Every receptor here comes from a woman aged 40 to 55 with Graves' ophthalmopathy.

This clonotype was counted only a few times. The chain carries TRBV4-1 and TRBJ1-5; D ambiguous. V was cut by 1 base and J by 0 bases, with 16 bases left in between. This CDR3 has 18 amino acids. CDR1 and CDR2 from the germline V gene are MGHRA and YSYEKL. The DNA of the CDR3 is TGCGCCAGCAGCCAAGTTGTACGTCCCGATCATAGCAATCAGCCCCAGCATTTT. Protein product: CASSQVVRPDHSNQPQHF.

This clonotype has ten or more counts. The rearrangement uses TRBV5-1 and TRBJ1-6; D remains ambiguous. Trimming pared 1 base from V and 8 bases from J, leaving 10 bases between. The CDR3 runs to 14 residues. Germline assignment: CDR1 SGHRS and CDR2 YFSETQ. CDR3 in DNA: TGCGCCAGCAGCTTGAGAGGTACCGATTCACCCCTCCACTTT. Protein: CASSLRGTDSPLHF.

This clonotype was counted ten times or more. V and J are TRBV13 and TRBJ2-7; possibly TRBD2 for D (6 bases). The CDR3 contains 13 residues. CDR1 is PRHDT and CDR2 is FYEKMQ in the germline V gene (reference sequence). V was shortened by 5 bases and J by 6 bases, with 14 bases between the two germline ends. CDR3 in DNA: TGTGCCAGCAGCAGGTGGGAGGCTGGCGAGCAGTACTTC. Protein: CASSRWEAGEQYF.

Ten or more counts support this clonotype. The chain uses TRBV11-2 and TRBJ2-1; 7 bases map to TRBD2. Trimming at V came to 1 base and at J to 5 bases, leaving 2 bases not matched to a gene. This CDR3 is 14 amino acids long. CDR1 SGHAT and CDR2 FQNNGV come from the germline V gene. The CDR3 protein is CASSLGGGNNEQFF. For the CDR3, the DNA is TGTGCCAGCAGCTTAGGGGGGGGGAACAATGAGCAGTTCTTC.

For the CDR3, the DNA is TGTGCCAGCACTATTAGCGGGAGCATTGCCGGGGAGCTGTTTTTT. Translating gives CASTISGSIAGELFF. V gene TRBV7-9 combines with J gene TRBJ2-2; 9 bases map to TRBD2. Germline CDR1 reads SEHNR; CDR2 reads FQNEAQ (reference sequence). V shed 7 bases, J shed 6 bases, and the junction held 9 bases outside the gene matches. The CDR3 extends over 15 amino acids.

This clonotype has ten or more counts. The CDR3 DNA reads as TGTGCCAGCAGCCAAGATTTAGGTACAGGAGGTGGCTACACCTTC. It encodes CASSQDLGTGGGYTF. The chain uses TRBV3-1 and TRBJ1-2, with D tentatively TRBD1 (5 bases). Germline CDR1 and CDR2: LGHDT and YNNKEL (reference sequence). The CDR3 is made up of 15 amino acids. The V and J ends lost 0 bases and 7 bases respectively, with 15 bases between them. The full variable domain, completed using reference TRBV3-1 and TRBJ1-2, is DTAVSQTPKYLVTQMGNDKSIKCEQNLGHDTMYWYKQDSKKFLKIMFSYNNKELIINETVPNRFSPKSPDKAHLNLHINSLELGDSAVYFCASSQDLGTGGGYTFGSGTRLTVV.

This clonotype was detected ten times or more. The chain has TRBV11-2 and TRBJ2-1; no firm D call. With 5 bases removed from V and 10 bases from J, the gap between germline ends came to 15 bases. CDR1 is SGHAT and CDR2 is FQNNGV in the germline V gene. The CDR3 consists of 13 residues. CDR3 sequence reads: CASSPPEDTEQFF. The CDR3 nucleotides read TGTGCCAGCAGCCCCCCCGAAGACACAGAGCAGTTCTTC.

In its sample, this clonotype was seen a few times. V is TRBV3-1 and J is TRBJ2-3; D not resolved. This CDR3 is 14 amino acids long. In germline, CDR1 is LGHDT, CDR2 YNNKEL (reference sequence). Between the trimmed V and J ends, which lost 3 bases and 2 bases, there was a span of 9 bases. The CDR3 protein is CASSQKQLTDTQYF. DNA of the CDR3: TGTGCCAGCAGCCAGAAACAACTCACAGATACGCAGTATTTT.

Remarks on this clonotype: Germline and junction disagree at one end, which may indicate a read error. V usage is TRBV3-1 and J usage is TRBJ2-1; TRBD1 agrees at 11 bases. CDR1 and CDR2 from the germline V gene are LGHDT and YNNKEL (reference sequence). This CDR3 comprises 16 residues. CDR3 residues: CASSQVRDRGAHEQLF. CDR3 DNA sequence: TGTGCCAGCAGCCAAGTCCGGGACAGGGGGGCTCATGAGCAGCTCTTC.

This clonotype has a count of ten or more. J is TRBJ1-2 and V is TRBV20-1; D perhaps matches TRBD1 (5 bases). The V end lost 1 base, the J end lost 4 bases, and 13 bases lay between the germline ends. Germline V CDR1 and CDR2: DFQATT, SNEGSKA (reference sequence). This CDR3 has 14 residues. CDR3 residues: CSARAGGRSYGYTF. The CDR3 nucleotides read TGCAGTGCTAGAGCTGGGGGAAGAAGCTATGGCTACACCTTC.

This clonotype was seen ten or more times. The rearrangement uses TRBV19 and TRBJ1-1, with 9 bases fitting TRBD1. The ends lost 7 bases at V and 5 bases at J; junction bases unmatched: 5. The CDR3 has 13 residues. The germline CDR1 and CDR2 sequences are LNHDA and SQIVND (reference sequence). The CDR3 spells CASKTGGWTEAFF. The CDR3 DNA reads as TGTGCCAGTAAGACAGGGGGGTGGACTGAAGCTTTCTTT.

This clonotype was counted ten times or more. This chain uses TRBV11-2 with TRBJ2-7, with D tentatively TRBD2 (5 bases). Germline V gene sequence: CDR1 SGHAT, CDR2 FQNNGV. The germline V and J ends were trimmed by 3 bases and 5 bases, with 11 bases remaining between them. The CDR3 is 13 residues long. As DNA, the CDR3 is TGTGCCAGCAGCTTTTACGTGAGGGACGAGCAGTACTTC. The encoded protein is CASSFYVRDEQYF.

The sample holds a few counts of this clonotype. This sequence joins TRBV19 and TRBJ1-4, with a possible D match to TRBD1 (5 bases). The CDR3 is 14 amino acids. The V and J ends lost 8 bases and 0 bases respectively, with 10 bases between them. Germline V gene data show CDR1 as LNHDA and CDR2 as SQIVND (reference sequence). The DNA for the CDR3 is TGTGCCAGTGAGGGGCCCGCAACTAATGAAAAACTGTTTTTT. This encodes CASEGPATNEKLFF.

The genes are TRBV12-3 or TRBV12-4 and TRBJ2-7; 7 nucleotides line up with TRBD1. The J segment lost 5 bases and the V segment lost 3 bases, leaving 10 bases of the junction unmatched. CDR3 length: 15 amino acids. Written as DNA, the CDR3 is TGTGCCAGCAGTTTTGCTCGACAGGGATTACACGAGCAGTACTTC. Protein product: CASSFARQGLHEQYF.

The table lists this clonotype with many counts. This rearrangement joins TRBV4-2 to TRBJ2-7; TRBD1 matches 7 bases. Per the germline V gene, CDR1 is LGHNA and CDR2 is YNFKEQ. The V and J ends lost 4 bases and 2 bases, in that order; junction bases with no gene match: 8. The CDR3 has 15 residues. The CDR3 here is CASSPYTGTAYEQYF. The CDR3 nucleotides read TGTGCCAGCAGCCCGTACACCGGGACAGCCTACGAGCAGTACTTC.

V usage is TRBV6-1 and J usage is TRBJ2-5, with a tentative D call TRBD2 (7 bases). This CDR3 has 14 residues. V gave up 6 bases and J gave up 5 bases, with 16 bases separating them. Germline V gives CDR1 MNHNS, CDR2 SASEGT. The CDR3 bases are TGTGCCAGCAGGGGGGGGGGCGATTGGGAGACCCAGTACTTC. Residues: CASRGGGDWETQYF.

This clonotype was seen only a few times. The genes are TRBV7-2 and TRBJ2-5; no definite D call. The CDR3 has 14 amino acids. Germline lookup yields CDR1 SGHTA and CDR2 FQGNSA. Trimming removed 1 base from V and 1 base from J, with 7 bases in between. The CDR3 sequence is CASSLEPSQETQYF. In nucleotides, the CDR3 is TGTGCCAGCAGCTTAGAACCTAGCCAAGAGACCCAGTACTTC.

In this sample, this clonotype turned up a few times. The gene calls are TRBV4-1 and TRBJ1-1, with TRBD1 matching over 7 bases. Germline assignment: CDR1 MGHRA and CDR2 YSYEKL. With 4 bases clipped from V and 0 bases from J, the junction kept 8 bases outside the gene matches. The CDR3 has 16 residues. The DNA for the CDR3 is TGCGCCAGCAGCCCCATGGTTCAGGGGGTGAACACTGAAGCTTTCTTT. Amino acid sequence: CASSPMVQGVNTEAFF.

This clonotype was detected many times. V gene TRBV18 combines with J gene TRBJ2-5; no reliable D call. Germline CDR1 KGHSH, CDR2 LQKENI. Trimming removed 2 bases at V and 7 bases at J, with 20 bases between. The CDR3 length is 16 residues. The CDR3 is CASSPSIPVSPGTQYF. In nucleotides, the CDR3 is TGTGCCAGCTCACCAAGTATTCCCGTCTCTCCGGGGACCCAGTACTTC.